These T cell receptor beta chains were read from a single sample in a study of OX40 agonist ivuxolimab in advanced cancers. Generated by immunoSEQ multiplex PCR, the TCRdb table keeps only in-frame clones and is missing some. Here the sample spans roughly 36,000 clones, over 60% being singletons. The material was CD4+ or CD8+ T cells sorted from blood, obtained in a trial of the OX40 agonist ivuxolimab. The receptor set was obtained from an adult with an advanced solid tumor such as melanoma, head and neck, liver or kidney cancer. CDR3s include the opening cysteine and the closing phenylalanine or tryptophan. The D gene is left open where the match is weak. The size field is filled for only some rows; it gives once, few, many or a size class.

v_gene	j_gene	d_gene	abundance	CDR3nt	CDR3aa
TRBV18	TRBJ1-2	NA	NA	TGTGCCAGCTCACCAGGCATGGACTATGGCTACACCTTC	CASSPGMDYGYTF
TRBV5-6	TRBJ2-1	NA	NA	TGTGCCAGCAGCTCCGGGTCCTACTACAATGAGCAGTTCTTC	CASSSGSYYNEQFF
TRBV5-1	TRBJ1-1	TRBD1	NA	TGCGCCAGCAAGCCTTTACAGGGGAGCACTGAAGCTTTCTTT	CASKPLQGSTEAFF
TRBV2	TRBJ1-1	NA	NA	TGTGCCAGCAGTACAAGGACTGAAGCTTTCTTT	CASSTRTEAFF
TRBV4-2	TRBJ2-2	TRBD2	NA	TGTGCCAGCAGCCGGAGCGGGGGATACACCGGGGAGCTGTTTTTT	CASSRSGGYTGELFF
TRBV27	TRBJ2-7	NA	NA	TGTGCCAGCAGTGGACAGCTACGAGGGCAGTACTTC	CASSGQLRGQYF
TRBV27	TRBJ1-1	NA	NA	TGTGCCAGCAGTTTATACAGGAACACTGAAGCTTTCTTT	CASSLYRNTEAFF
TRBV19	TRBJ1-2	TRBD1	few	TGTGCCAGTAGACCGGACAGGGCTAGGGGCTACACCTTC	CASRPDRARGYTF
TRBV18	TRBJ1-6	NA	NA	TGTGCCAGCTCACCAAGGGGGGCCGGGTCACCCCTCCACTTT	CASSPRGAGSPLHF
TRBV7-9	TRBJ1-2	NA	NA	TGTGCCAGCAGCTCACTGTACGCGGGGGGCGGTGGCTACACCTTC	CASSSLYAGGGGYTF
TRBV5-6	TRBJ2-2	NA	NA	TGTGCCAGCAGCTTGTCCGCCGGGGAGCTGTTTTTT	CASSLSAGELFF